What follows describes a single T cell receptor (beta chain). Its antigen target is currently unknown. Base qualities were left out, and no much larger clone turns up one base away. Collaborating institutions collected whole blood in K2EDTA tubes following their own protocols. For TCRbeta analysis, collaborators shipped samples in one of three forms: frozen whole blood, isolated PBMCs, or DNA extracted from either of those sample types. The data stem from a study of blood T cell repertoires in COVID-19 (dated by TCRdb to 2019 to 2021). At the level of the whole study: The collaborator samples originated in the United States, Italy and Spain and spanned the acute and convalescent phases of COVID-19. The samples were drawn from two sources: the first 160 participants of the ongoing ImmuneRACE study, and fewer than 1,500 subjects contributed by 6 global collaborators. Where HLA class I and class II types were available, the types were taken from metadata supplied by the sample provider, not from assay-based typing. The material from the prospective study consisted of cDNA or gDNA derived from T cells, B-cell-depleted T cells, or PBMCs. The repertoires were released in a freely available public database intended as a resource for research on the immune response to SARS-CoV-2. A de-identified subject ID, COVID-19 status, age in years and sex were almost always included in the sample metadata. Subjects who had been exposed to COVID-19, were actively infected with it, or had recovered from it provided the deeply sampled blood TCRbeta repertoires that made up the dataset.

On the study overall, not on this receptor specifically: The amount of clinical and demographic metadata varied by source and participant and was provided uncurated.

TCRbeta CDR3 regions were amplified from genomic DNA by means of the immunoSEQ Assay, a bias-controlled multiplex PCR. The original methods were these. The number of nucleated cells in each sample was estimated by amplification of reference gene primers within the assay. To quantify the absolute abundance of each unique TCRbeta CDR3 rearrangement, sequence reads were collapsed and filtered. For each sample, productive Simpson clonality was calculated by taking the square root of Simpson's diversity index across productive rearrangements. TCRdb provides this immuneACCESS table in a form limited to in-frame rearrangements. Some clones are lacking; in checked studies, under half of them reflect an unresolved V gene, and why the rest are absent is not known. V, J and clone size were drawn from that table, and D and trimming were deduced from the DNA. The sample data list more than 65,000 clones, and about four fifths of these were observed just once. Jointly, the top ten make up over 7.5% of the sample.

The germline V gene encodes CDR1 SNHLY and CDR2 FYNNEI. V loses 3 bases, J loses 3 bases, and the germline ends lie 9 bases apart. The CDR3 goes from the cysteine to the phenylalanine over 15 residues. Only the CDR3 DNA stays, 45 bases, in frame from base 1. Sample: peripheral blood. Here the chain combines TRBV2 and TRBJ2-6, with TRBD1 as a weak D call on 5 bases. The receptor was isolated from a woman at least 80 years old with acute or convalescent COVID-19. The CDR3 here reads CASSEQGVGANVLTF. The DNA reads as follows: TGTGCCAGCAGTGAGCAGGGCGTTGGGGCCAACGTCCTGACTTTC.